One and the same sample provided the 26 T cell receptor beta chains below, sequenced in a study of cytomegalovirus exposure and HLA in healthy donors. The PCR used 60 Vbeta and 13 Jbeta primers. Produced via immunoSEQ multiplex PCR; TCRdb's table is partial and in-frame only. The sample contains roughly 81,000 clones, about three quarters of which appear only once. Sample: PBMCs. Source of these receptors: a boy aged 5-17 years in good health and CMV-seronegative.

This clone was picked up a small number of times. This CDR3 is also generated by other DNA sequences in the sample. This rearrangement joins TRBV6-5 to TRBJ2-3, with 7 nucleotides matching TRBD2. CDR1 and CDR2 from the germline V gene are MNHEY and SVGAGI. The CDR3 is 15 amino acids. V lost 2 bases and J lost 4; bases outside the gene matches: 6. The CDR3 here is CASSYEAGAPDTQYF. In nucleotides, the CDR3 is TGTGCCAGCAGTTACGAGGCGGGAGCCCCAGATACGCAGTATTTT.

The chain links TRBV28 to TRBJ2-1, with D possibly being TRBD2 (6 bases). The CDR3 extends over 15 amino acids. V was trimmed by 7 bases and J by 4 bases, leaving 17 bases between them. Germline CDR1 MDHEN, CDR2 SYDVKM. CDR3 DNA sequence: TGTGCCAGCACCCTCCTGGAGGGAGAATACAATGAGCAGTTCTTC. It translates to CASTLLEGEYNEQFF.

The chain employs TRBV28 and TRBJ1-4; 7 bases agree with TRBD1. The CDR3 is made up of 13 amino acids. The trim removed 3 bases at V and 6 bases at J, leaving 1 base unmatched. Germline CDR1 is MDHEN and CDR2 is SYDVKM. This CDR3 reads CASSLTGYEKLFF. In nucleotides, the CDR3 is TGTGCCAGCAGTTTGACAGGGTATGAAAAACTGTTTTTT.

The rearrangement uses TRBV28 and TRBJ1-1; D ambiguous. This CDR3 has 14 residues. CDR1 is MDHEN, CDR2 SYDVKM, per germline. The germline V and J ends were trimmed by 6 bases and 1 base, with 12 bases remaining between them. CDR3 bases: TGTGCCAGCAGCCCCGGACTAGGGAACACTGAAGCTTTCTTT. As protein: CASSPGLGNTEAFF.

CDR3 nucleotide sequence: TGTGCCAGCAGGCCTCATGTGATCCGACAGGGAGTTTCGGCCGGGGAGCTGTTTTTT. This translates into CASRPHVIRQGVSAGELFF. The chain is built from TRBV28 and TRBJ2-2; 7 bases line up with TRBD1. Germline V gives CDR1 MDHEN, CDR2 SYDVKM. The ends lost 6 bases at V and 6 bases at J; junction bases unmatched: 22. This CDR3 is 19 amino acids long.

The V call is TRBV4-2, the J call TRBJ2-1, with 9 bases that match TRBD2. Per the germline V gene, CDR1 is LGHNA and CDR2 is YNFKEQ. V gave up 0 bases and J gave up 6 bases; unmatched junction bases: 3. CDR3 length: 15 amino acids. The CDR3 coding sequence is TGTGCCAGCAGCCAAGAAGTGACTAGCGGCAATGAGCAGTTCTTC. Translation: CASSQEVTSGNEQFF.

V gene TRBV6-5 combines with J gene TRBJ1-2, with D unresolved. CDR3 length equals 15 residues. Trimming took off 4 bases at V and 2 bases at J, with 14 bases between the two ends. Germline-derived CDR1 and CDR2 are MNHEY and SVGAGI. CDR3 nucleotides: TGTGCCAGCAGTTTACTGGGCGACACCAACTATGGCTACACCTTC. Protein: CASSLLGDTNYGYTF.

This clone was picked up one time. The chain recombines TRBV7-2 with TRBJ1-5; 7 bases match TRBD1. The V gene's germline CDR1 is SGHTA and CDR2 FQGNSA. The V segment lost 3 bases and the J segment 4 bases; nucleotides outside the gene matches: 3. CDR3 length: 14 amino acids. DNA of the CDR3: TGTGCCAGCAGCTTTAGGGACAGAAATCAGCCCCAGCATTTT. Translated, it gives CASSFRDRNQPQHF.

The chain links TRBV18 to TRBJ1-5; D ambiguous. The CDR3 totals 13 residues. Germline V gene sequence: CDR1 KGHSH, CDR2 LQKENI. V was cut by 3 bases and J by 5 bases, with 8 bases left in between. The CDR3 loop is CASSPSGYQPQHF. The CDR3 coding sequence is TGTGCCAGCTCACCTTCCGGGTATCAGCCCCAGCATTTT.

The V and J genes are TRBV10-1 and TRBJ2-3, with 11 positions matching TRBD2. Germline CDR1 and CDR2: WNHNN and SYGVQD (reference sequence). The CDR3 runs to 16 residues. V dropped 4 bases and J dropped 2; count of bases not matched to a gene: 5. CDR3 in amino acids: CASSATSGRYTDTQYF. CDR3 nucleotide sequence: TGCGCCAGCAGTGCCACTAGCGGGAGATACACAGATACGCAGTATTTT.

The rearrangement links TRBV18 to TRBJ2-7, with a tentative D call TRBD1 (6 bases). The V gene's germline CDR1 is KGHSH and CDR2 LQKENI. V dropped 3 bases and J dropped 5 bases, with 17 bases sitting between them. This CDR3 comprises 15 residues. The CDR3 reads CASSPIQGQWNEQYF. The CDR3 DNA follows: TGTGCCAGCTCACCGATACAGGGCCAGTGGAACGAGCAGTACTTC.

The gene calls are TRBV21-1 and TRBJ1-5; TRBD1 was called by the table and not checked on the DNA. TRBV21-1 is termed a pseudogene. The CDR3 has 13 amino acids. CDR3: CASSGHRSQPQHF. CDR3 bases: TGTGCCAGCAGCGGACACAGGAGTCAGCCCCAGCATTTT.

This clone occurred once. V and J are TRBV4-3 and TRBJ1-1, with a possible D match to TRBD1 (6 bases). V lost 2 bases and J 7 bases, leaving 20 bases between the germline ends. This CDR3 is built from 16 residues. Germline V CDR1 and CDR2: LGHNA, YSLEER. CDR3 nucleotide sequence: TGCGCCAGCAGCCAATCCTCCGGGGGGCTGGGTTATGAAGCTTTCTTT. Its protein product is CASSQSSGGLGYEAFF.

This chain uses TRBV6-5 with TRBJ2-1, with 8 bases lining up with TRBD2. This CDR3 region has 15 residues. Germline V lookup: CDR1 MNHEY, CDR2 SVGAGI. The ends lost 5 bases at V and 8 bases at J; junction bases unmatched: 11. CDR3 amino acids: CASSPGTSWYDEQFF. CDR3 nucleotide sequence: TGTGCCAGCAGTCCCGGGACTAGTTGGTACGATGAGCAGTTCTTC.

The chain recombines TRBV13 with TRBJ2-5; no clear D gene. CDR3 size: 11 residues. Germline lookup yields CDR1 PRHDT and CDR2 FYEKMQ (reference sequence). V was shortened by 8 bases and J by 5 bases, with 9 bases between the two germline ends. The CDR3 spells CASAVRETQYF. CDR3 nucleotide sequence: TGTGCCAGCGCTGTCAGGGAGACCCAGTACTTC.

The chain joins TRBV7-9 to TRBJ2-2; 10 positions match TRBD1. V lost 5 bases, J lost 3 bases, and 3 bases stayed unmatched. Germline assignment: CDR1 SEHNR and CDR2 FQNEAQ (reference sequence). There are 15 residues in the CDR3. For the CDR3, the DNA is TGTGCCAGCAGCCCTGACAGGGGGCACACCGGGGAGCTGTTTTTT. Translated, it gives CASSPDRGHTGELFF.

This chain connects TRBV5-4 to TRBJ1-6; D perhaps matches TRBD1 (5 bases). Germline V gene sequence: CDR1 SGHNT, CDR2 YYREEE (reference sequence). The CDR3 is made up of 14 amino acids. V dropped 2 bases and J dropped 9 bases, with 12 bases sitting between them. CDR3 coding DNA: TGTGCCAGCAGCTTTGGGGGGGATGGTTCACCCCTCCACTTT. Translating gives CASSFGGDGSPLHF.

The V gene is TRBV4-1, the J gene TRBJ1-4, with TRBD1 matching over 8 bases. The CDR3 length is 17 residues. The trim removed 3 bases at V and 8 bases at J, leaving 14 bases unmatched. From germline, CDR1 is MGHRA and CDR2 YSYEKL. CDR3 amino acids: CASSHVFLGQGAEKLFF. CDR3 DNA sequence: TGCGCCAGCAGCCATGTCTTCCTCGGACAGGGAGCAGAAAAACTGTTTTTT.

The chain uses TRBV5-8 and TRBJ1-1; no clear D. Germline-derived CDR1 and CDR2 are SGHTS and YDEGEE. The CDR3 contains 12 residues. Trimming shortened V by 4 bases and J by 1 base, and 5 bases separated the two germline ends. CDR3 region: CASSPGNTEAFF. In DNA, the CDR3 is TGTGCCAGCAGCCCCGGGAACACTGAAGCTTTCTTT.

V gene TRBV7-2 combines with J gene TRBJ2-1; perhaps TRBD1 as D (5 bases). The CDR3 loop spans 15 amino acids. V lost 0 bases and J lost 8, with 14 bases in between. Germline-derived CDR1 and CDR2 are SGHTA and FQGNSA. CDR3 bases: TGTGCCAGCAGCTTAGCGGGATCAGGACACTATGAGCAGTTCTTC. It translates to CASSLAGSGHYEQFF.

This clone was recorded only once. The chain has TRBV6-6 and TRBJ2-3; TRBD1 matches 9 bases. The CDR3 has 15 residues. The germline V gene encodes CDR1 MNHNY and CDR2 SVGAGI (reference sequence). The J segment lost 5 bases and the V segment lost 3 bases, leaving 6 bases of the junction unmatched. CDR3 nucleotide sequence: TGTGCCAGCAGTTATTTACAGGGGGCCGGAGATACGCAGTATTTT. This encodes CASSYLQGAGDTQYF.

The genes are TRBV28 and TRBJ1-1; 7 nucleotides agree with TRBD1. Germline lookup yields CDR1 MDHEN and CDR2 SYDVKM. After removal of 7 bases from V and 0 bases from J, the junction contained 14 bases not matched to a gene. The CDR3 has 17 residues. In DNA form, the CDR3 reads TGTGCCAGCACCAATATGGGACGGGGACAGATGAACACTGAAGCTTTCTTT. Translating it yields CASTNMGRGQMNTEAFF.

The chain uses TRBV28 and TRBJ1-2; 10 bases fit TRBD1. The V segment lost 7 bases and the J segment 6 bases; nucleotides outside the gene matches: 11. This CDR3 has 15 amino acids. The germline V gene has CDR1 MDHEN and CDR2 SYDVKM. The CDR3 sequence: CASTNRGGQGNGYTF. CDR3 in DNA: TGTGCCAGCACCAACAGGGGGGGACAGGGGAATGGCTACACCTTC.

CDR3 in DNA: TGTGCCAGCAGTGCCAGGGGCCGGGAAAAACTGTTTTTT. This codes for CASSARGREKLFF. The rearrangement joins TRBV2 to TRBJ1-4; D possibly corresponds to TRBD1 (6 bases). The CDR3 has 13 residues. CDR1 and CDR2 (germline): SNHLY, FYNNEI. V was pared by 4 bases and J by 8 bases, with 11 bases between.

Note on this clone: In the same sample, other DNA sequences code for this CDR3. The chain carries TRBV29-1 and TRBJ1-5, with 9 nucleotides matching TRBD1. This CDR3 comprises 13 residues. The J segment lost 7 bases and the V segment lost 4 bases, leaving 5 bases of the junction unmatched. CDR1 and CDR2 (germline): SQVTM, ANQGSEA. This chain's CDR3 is CSVGDRVNQPQHF. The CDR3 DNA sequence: TGCAGCGTTGGGGACAGGGTTAACCAGCCCCAGCATTTT.

CDR3 loop: CSVPGEGSQPQHF. The CDR3, as DNA: TGCAGCGTCCCGGGGGAGGGAAGTCAGCCCCAGCATTTT. The V gene is TRBV29-1, the J gene TRBJ1-5, with D perhaps TRBD1 (5 bases). Trimming took 6 bases from V and 6 from J, leaving 15 bases between them. The CDR3 has 13 amino acids. Germline V CDR1 and CDR2: SQVTM, ANQGSEA.